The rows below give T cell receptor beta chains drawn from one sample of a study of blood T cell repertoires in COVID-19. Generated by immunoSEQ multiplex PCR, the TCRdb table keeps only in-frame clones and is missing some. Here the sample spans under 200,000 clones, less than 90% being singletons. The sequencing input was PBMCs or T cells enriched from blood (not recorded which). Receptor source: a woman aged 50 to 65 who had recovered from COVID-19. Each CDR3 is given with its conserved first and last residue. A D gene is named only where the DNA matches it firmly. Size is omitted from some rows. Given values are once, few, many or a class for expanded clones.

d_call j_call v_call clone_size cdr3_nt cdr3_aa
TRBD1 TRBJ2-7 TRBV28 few TGTGCCAGCATAAGGGGACAGGGGTTCGAGCAGTACTTC CASIRGQGFEQYF
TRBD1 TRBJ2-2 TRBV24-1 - TGTGCCACCAGTGATTCCGGGACAGGGTGGGCCGGGGAGCTGTTTTTT CATSDSGTGWAGELFF
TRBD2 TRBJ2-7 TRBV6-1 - TGTGCCAGCAGTGACCGTCTAGCGGGAAGTCCAAACTACGAGCAGTACTTC CASSDRLAGSPNYEQYF
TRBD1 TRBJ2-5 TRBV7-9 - TGTGCCAGCAGCTCTAAGACAGGGCTCCCCCAAGAGACCCAGTACTTC CASSSKTGLPQETQYF
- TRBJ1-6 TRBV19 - TGTGCCAGTACCGCCCTATCTCCCGGAGGGTACTCACCCCTCCACTTT CASTALSPGGYSPLHF
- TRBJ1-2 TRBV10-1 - TGCGCCAGCAGTGAGTTCAGGAAGACTGGCTACACCTTC CASSEFRKTGYTF
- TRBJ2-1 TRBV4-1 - TGCGCCAGCAGCCAAGATCAACTAGCCCTCGACAGTGAGCAGTTCTTC CASSQDQLALDSEQFF
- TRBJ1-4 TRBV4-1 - TGCGCCAGCAGCCAAGATCTCGGCGGGTGGGGTGAAAAACTGTTTTTT CASSQDLGGWGEKLFF
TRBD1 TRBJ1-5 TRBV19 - TGTGCCAGTAGTTTTGACAGGGGAAGCGGCAATCAGCCCCAGCATTTT CASSFDRGSGNQPQHF
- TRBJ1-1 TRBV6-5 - TGTGCCAGCAAGGACAGATTTGAAGCTTTCTTT CASKDRFEAFF
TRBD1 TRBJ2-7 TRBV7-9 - TGTGCCAGCAGCTTAGGGGCAGGGGGCGGCTACGAGCAGTACTTC CASSLGAGGGYEQYF
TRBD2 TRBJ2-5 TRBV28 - TGTGCCAGCAGTTTATCGGGGGGGCTGAAGACCCAGTACTTC CASSLSGGLKTQYF
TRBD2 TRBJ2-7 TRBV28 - TGTGCCAGCAGGACTAGCGGGAGCTCCTACGAGCAGTACTTC CASRTSGSSYEQYF
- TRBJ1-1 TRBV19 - TGTGCCAGTAGTATATCAGTGAACACTGAAGCTTTCTTT CASSISVNTEAFF
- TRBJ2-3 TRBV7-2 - TGTGCCAGCAGCCCGGTGATAGATACAGATACGCAGTATTTT CASSPVIDTDTQYF
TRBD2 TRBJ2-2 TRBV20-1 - TGCAGTGCTAGTGTGACTAGCGGGAGGCCCAACACCGGGGAGCTGTTTTTT CSASVTSGRPNTGELFF
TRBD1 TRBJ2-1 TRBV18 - TGTGCCAGCTCGCCTGGACAGGGGGGATCGGATGAGCAGTTCTTC CASSPGQGGSDEQFF
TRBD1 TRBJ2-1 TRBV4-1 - TGCGCCAGCAGCTCTAGACCGGGACAGGTTAAAAGCTCCTACAATGAGCAGTTCTTC CASSSRPGQVKSSYNEQFF
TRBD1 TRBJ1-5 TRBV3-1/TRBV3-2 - TGTGCCAGCAGCCAAAAGGGGGCTAGCAATCAGCCCCAGCATTTT CASSQKGASNQPQHF
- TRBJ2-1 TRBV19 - TGTGCCAGTAAGGTGGCTGCTCCGGCGGGTTACAATGAGCAGTTCTTC CASKVAAPAGYNEQFF
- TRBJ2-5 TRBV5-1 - TGCGCCAGCAGCTTCCAACAGACCCAAGAGACCCAGTACTTC CASSFQQTQETQYF
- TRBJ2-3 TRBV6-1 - TGTGCCAGCAGTGGGGATGGTTCTGGAGGGGGCTTGGCAGATACGCAGTATTTT CASSGDGSGGGLADTQYF
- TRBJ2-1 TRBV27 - TGTGCCAGCAGTTTACTACTCTCCTACAATGAGCAGTTCTTC CASSLLLSYNEQFF
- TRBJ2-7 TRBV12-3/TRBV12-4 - TGTGCCAGCAGTCGACACCCACCCTACGAGCAGTACTTC CASSRHPPYEQYF
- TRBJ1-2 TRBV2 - TGTGCCAGCAACTCTGGGGGAGGCTATGGCTACACCTTC CASNSGGGYGYTF
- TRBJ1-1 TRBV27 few TGTGCCAGCAGTTTAAGGGAACCCACAGGGAGTCCTGAAGCTTTCTTT CASSLREPTGSPEAFF
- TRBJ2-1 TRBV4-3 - TGCGCCAGCAGTCACCAAGACAGGAGCTCCTACAATGAGCAGTTCTTC CASSHQDRSSYNEQFF
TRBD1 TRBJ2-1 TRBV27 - TGTGCCAGCAGTTACAGGGGGCCGTTAGATGAGCAGTTCTTC CASSYRGPLDEQFF
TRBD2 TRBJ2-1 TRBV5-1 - TGCGCCAGCAGCTTGGCCACCCTAGCGGGACCCTACAATGAGCAGTTCTTC CASSLATLAGPYNEQFF
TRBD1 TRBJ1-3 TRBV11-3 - TGTGCCAGCAGCCAACTGGACAGGGGTCACACCATATATTTT CASSQLDRGHTIYF
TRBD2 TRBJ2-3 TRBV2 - TGTGCCAGCAGGAGGTCTAGCGGGATGGCAGATACGCAGTATTTT CASRRSSGMADTQYF
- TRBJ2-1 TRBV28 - TGTGCCAGCAGTTTCTGGACCACCACGGGGGAGCAGTTCTTC CASSFWTTTGEQFF
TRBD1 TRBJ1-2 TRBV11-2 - TGTGCCAGCAGCAGAACAGGGGCCAACTATGGCTACACCTTC CASSRTGANYGYTF
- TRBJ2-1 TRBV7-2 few TGTGCCAGCATCTCCCCCCCCGGCAATGAGCAGTTCTTC CASISPPGNEQFF
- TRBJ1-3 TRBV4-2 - TGTGCCAGCAGCCAAGGCCCCCCGGGGGCTGGAAACACCATATATTTT CASSQGPPGAGNTIYF
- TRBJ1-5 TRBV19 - TGTGCCAGTAGTGCTGTGGGGGGGGATCAGCCCCAGCATTTT CASSAVGGDQPQHF
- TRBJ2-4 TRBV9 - TGTGCCAGCAGCGTAGGGGGGGTCCGAAAGGACATTCAGTACTTC CASSVGGVRKDIQYF
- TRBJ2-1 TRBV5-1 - TGCGCCAGCAGCCTCGACCAGACAGCCTTCGCTGAGCAGTTCTTC CASSLDQTAFAEQFF
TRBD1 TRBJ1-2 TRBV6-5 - TGTGCCAGCAGTCCTCGAGGGACAGACGGCTACACCTTC CASSPRGTDGYTF
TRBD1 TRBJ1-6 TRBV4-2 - TGTGCCAGCAGCCTCGACAGGGATTTGGTGAATTCACCCCTCCACTTT CASSLDRDLVNSPLHF
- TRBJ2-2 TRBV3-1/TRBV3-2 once TGTGCCAGCAGCCAAGTAGGGGGAGGGGCGAACACCGGGGAGCTGTTTTTT CASSQVGGGANTGELFF
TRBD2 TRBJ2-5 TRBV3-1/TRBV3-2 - TGTGCCAGCAGCCCGGGGACTAGCGGGAAAGAGACCCAGTACTTC CASSPGTSGKETQYF
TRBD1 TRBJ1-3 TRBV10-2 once TGCGCCAGCAGCGTGGGACAGGAACGGGGAAACACCATATATTTT CASSVGQERGNTIYF
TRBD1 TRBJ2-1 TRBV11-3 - TGTGCCAGCAGCAGCCGGGACAGGGACTACAATGAGCAGTTCTTC CASSSRDRDYNEQFF
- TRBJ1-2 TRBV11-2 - TGTGCCAGCAGGGACGAGGTGAGGGACTATGGCTACACCTTC CASRDEVRDYGYTF
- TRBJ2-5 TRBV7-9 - TGTGCCAGCAGCCCAAGCTCAGAGACCCAGTACTTC CASSPSSETQYF
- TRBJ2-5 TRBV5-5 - TGTGCCAGCAGCTTACTAGTTCAAGAGACCCAGTACTTC CASSLLVQETQYF